Listed below are T cell receptor beta chains from one sample, sequenced in a study of cytomegalovirus exposure and HLA in healthy donors. The repertoire was sequenced with immunoSEQ multiplex PCR; TCRdb's copy has only in-frame clones and lacks some. This table holds approximately 75,000 clones, 65% to 90% found once. The sample taken for sequencing was PBMCs. The receptors derive from an older man in good health and CMV-seropositive. The CDR3 runs from the conserved cysteine through the conserved F or W. The order of the fields is J gene, D gene, clone size, V gene, CDR3 protein, CDR3 DNA. The D gene is left open where the match is weak. Some rows mark clone size as missing; the rest say once, few, many or name a class of expanded clone.

j_gene: TRBJ1-4
d_gene: NA
abundance: NA
v_gene: TRBV30
CDR3aa: CAWSVWGEPNEKLFF
CDR3nt: TGTGCCTGGAGTGTCTGGGGAGAACCTAATGAAAAACTGTTTTTT

j_gene: TRBJ2-3
d_gene: TRBD2
abundance: once
v_gene: TRBV5-1
CDR3aa: CASSLWERGDTQYF
CDR3nt: TGCGCCAGCAGCTTGTGGGAGCGGGGAGATACGCAGTATTTT

j_gene: TRBJ1-2
d_gene: NA
abundance: NA
v_gene: TRBV19
CDR3aa: CASSMTTNYGYTF
CDR3nt: TGTGCCAGTAGTATGACAACTAACTATGGCTACACCTTC

j_gene: TRBJ1-1
d_gene: TRBD1
abundance: once
v_gene: TRBV5-4
CDR3aa: CASSPAGTGWTEAFF
CDR3nt: TGTGCCAGCAGCCCGGCCGGGACAGGGTGGACTGAAGCTTTCTTT

j_gene: TRBJ2-5
d_gene: NA
abundance: NA
v_gene: TRBV4-1
CDR3aa: CASSHPQARETQYF
CDR3nt: TGCGCCAGCAGCCACCCTCAGGCTCGAGAGACCCAGTACTTC

j_gene: TRBJ2-7
d_gene: TRBD1
abundance: NA
v_gene: TRBV28
CDR3aa: CASTIWAGGRYEQYF
CDR3nt: TGTGCCAGCACCATCTGGGCAGGGGGTCGATACGAGCAGTACTTC

j_gene: TRBJ1-4
d_gene: NA
abundance: NA
v_gene: TRBV5-6
CDR3aa: CASSLAGGVTNEKLFF
CDR3nt: TGTGCCAGCAGCTTGGCAGGTGGTGTCACTAATGAAAAACTGTTTTTT

j_gene: TRBJ2-1
d_gene: TRBD1
abundance: NA
v_gene: TRBV7-9
CDR3aa: CASSLSGTGGNEQFF
CDR3nt: TGTGCCAGCAGCTTATCCGGGACAGGGGGCAATGAGCAGTTCTTC

j_gene: TRBJ1-2
d_gene: NA
abundance: NA
v_gene: TRBV5-6
CDR3aa: CASSNGGGEGYYGYTF
CDR3nt: TGTGCCAGCAGTAACGGCGGGGGGGAGGGCTACTATGGCTACACCTTC

j_gene: TRBJ1-3
d_gene: NA
abundance: NA
v_gene: TRBV6-5
CDR3aa: CASTGGFAGNTIYF
CDR3nt: TGTGCCAGCACCGGGGGGTTCGCTGGAAACACCATATATTTT

j_gene: TRBJ2-2
d_gene: NA
abundance: NA
v_gene: TRBV4-3
CDR3aa: CASSQDAGANTGELFF
CDR3nt: TGCGCCAGCAGCCAAGATGCAGGGGCTAACACCGGGGAGCTGTTTTTT

j_gene: TRBJ2-3
d_gene: NA
abundance: once
v_gene: TRBV7-2
CDR3aa: CASSLGFRVADTQYF
CDR3nt: TGTGCCAGCAGCTTAGGGTTTCGGGTTGCTGATACGCAGTATTTT

j_gene: TRBJ2-7
d_gene: TRBD2
abundance: NA
v_gene: TRBV7-9
CDR3aa: CASSLVGSGAYEQYF
CDR3nt: TGTGCCAGCAGCTTAGTAGGTAGCGGGGCTTACGAGCAGTACTTC

j_gene: TRBJ2-1
d_gene: NA
abundance: NA
v_gene: TRBV7-3
CDR3aa: CASSLQAGSYNEQFF
CDR3nt: TGTGCCAGCAGCTTACAGGCGGGTTCCTACAATGAGCAGTTCTTC

j_gene: TRBJ2-6
d_gene: NA
abundance: NA
v_gene: TRBV18
CDR3aa: CASSDSSTGANVLTF
CDR3nt: TGTGCCAGCTCCGACTCGAGCACTGGGGCCAACGTCCTGACTTTC

j_gene: TRBJ1-2
d_gene: TRBD1
abundance: NA
v_gene: TRBV7-2
CDR3aa: CASSFGQGNYGYTF
CDR3nt: TGTGCCAGCAGCTTCGGACAGGGTAATTATGGCTACACCTTC

j_gene: TRBJ2-7
d_gene: TRBD2
abundance: NA
v_gene: TRBV4-3
CDR3aa: CASSQGTSGGPIPYEQYF
CDR3nt: TGCGCCAGCAGCCAAGGAACTAGCGGGGGGCCCATCCCCTACGAGCAGTACTTC

j_gene: TRBJ2-1
d_gene: TRBD2
abundance: NA
v_gene: TRBV19
CDR3aa: CASSIRASGSYEQFF
CDR3nt: TGTGCCAGTAGTATACGAGCTAGCGGGAGCTATGAGCAGTTCTTC

j_gene: TRBJ1-1
d_gene: NA
abundance: NA
v_gene: TRBV4-3
CDR3aa: CASSQDSIGLNTEAFF
CDR3nt: TGCGCCAGCAGCCAAGACTCCATTGGGCTTAACACTGAAGCTTTCTTT

j_gene: TRBJ2-7
d_gene: NA
abundance: NA
v_gene: TRBV5-1
CDR3aa: CASSLADNYEQYF
CDR3nt: TGCGCCAGCAGCTTGGCCGACAACTACGAGCAGTACTTC

j_gene: TRBJ1-6
d_gene: NA
abundance: once
v_gene: TRBV2
CDR3aa: CASSEARLNSPLHF
CDR3nt: TGTGCCAGCAGTGAGGCCAGGTTAAATTCACCCCTCCACTTT

j_gene: TRBJ1-2
d_gene: NA
abundance: NA
v_gene: TRBV6-6
CDR3aa: CASSTGTAQDYGYTF
CDR3nt: TGTGCCAGCAGTACAGGGACGGCCCAGGACTATGGCTACACCTTC

j_gene: TRBJ2-7
d_gene: TRBD1
abundance: NA
v_gene: TRBV4-1
CDR3aa: CASSQVDREEQYF
CDR3nt: TGCGCCAGCAGCCAAGTCGACAGGGAAGAGCAGTACTTC

j_gene: TRBJ2-1
d_gene: NA
abundance: NA
v_gene: TRBV7-3
CDR3aa: CASSPTGTRAEQFF
CDR3nt: TGTGCCAGCAGCCCAACCGGGACACGCGCCGAGCAGTTCTTC

j_gene: TRBJ2-7
d_gene: NA
abundance: NA
v_gene: TRBV5-1
CDR3aa: CASRDAQDYEQYF
CDR3nt: TGCGCCAGCAGAGACGCACAGGACTACGAGCAGTACTTC

j_gene: TRBJ2-1
d_gene: TRBD2
abundance: NA
v_gene: TRBV5-1
CDR3aa: CASSLVGGSYYNEQFF
CDR3nt: TGCGCCAGCAGCTTGGTGGGCGGGAGTTACTACAATGAGCAGTTCTTC

j_gene: TRBJ1-3
d_gene: NA
abundance: NA
v_gene: TRBV9
CDR3aa: CASSIQGSGNTIYF
CDR3nt: TGTGCCAGCAGCATACAGGGTTCTGGAAACACCATATATTTT

j_gene: TRBJ1-4
d_gene: NA
abundance: NA
v_gene: TRBV7-2
CDR3aa: CASSLVAVEKLFF
CDR3nt: TGTGCCAGCAGCTTAGTAGCCGTTGAAAAACTGTTTTTT

j_gene: TRBJ1-5
d_gene: TRBD1
abundance: few
v_gene: TRBV18
CDR3aa: CASSRGTGDNQPQHF
CDR3nt: TGTGCCAGCTCACGGGGGACAGGGGATAATCAGCCCCAGCATTTT

j_gene: TRBJ2-6
d_gene: NA
abundance: once
v_gene: TRBV5-1
CDR3aa: CASSVAGATGANVLTF
CDR3nt: TGCGCCAGCAGTGTGGCGGGGGCCACTGGGGCCAACGTCCTGACTTTC

j_gene: TRBJ1-5
d_gene: TRBD1
abundance: NA
v_gene: TRBV2
CDR3aa: CASTMTGGGQPQHF
CDR3nt: TGTGCCAGCACTATGACAGGGGGGGGTCAGCCCCAGCATTTT

j_gene: TRBJ1-2
d_gene: TRBD1
abundance: NA
v_gene: TRBV6-1
CDR3aa: CASVSPERTGSGYTF
CDR3nt: TGTGCCAGCGTTTCTCCGGAAAGGACAGGGAGTGGCTACACCTTC

j_gene: TRBJ2-5
d_gene: TRBD2
abundance: NA
v_gene: TRBV7-9
CDR3aa: CASILGVAGPQETQYF
CDR3nt: TGTGCCAGCATTTTAGGGGTAGCGGGGCCCCAAGAGACCCAGTACTTC

j_gene: TRBJ2-1
d_gene: TRBD1
abundance: NA
v_gene: TRBV6-5
CDR3aa: CASSSDRGLYEQFF
CDR3nt: TGTGCCAGCAGTTCGGACAGGGGGCTCTATGAGCAGTTCTTC

j_gene: TRBJ1-1
d_gene: NA
abundance: NA
v_gene: TRBV29-1
CDR3aa: CSVEQGSTEAFF
CDR3nt: TGCAGCGTTGAACAGGGGTCCACTGAAGCTTTCTTT

j_gene: TRBJ2-3
d_gene: NA
abundance: NA
v_gene: TRBV6-1
CDR3aa: CASSAGADTQYF
CDR3nt: TGTGCCAGCAGCGCAGGGGCAGATACGCAGTATTTT

j_gene: TRBJ2-1
d_gene: TRBD2
abundance: once
v_gene: TRBV5-1
CDR3aa: CASSLVRGSNEQFF
CDR3nt: TGCGCCAGCAGCTTGGTCCGCGGGAGCAATGAGCAGTTCTTC

j_gene: TRBJ2-2
d_gene: NA
abundance: NA
v_gene: TRBV6-1
CDR3aa: CASTPPYSWELFF
CDR3nt: TGTGCCAGCACCCCCCCGTATAGCTGGGAGCTGTTTTTT

j_gene: TRBJ1-5
d_gene: TRBD1
abundance: NA
v_gene: TRBV19
CDR3aa: CASHGTGGNQPQHF
CDR3nt: TGTGCCAGCCACGGGACAGGGGGAAATCAGCCCCAGCATTTT

j_gene: TRBJ2-5
d_gene: NA
abundance: NA
v_gene: TRBV7-6
CDR3aa: CASSFNRAGQETQYF
CDR3nt: TGTGCCAGCAGCTTTAACAGGGCCGGACAAGAGACCCAGTACTTC

j_gene: TRBJ2-7
d_gene: TRBD2
abundance: NA
v_gene: TRBV6-1
CDR3aa: CASSDLAGGLSYEQYF
CDR3nt: TGTGCCAGCAGTGATCTAGCGGGGGGCCTATCCTACGAGCAGTACTTC

j_gene: TRBJ2-1
d_gene: NA
abundance: NA
v_gene: TRBV4-2
CDR3aa: CASSQEPRLDLVF
CDR3nt: TGTGCCAGCAGCCAAGAACCGAGACTAGACCTTGTCTTC

j_gene: TRBJ2-7
d_gene: TRBD1
abundance: NA
v_gene: TRBV29-1
CDR3aa: CSVYRQGAYEQYF
CDR3nt: TGCAGCGTGTACCGACAGGGGGCCTACGAGCAGTACTTC

j_gene: TRBJ2-3
d_gene: NA
abundance: few
v_gene: TRBV6-5
CDR3aa: CASSYLQGADTQYF
CDR3nt: TGTGCCAGCAGTTACTTGCAGGGCGCAGATACGCAGTATTTT

j_gene: TRBJ2-1
d_gene: NA
abundance: once
v_gene: TRBV2
CDR3aa: CASRDTVYNEQFF
CDR3nt: TGTGCCAGCAGGGACACCGTATACAATGAGCAGTTCTTC